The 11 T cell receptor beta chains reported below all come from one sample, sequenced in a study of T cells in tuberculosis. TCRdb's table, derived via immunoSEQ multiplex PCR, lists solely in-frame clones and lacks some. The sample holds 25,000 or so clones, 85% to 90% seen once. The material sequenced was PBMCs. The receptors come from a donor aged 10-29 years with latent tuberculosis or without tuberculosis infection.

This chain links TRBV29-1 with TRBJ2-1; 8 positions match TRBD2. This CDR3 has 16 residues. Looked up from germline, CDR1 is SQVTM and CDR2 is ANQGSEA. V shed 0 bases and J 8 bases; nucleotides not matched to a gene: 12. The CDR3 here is CSVEDGPVSGGYEQFF. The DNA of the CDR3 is TGCAGCGTTGAAGACGGGCCCGTAAGCGGGGGTTATGAGCAGTTCTTC.

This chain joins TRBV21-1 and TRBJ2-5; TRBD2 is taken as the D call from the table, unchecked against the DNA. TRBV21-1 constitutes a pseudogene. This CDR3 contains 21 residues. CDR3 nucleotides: TGTGCCAGCAGGCACCCAGCGGTGGGGTGGTTTCTCTGTGACGAAGAAGAGACCCAGTACTTC. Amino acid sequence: CASRHPAVGWFLCDEEETQYF.

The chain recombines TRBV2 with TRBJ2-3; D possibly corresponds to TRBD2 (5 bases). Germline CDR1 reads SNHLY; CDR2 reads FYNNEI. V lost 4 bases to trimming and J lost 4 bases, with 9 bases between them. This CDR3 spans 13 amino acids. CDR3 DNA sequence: TGTGCCAGCAGTGGGGGAGTCGCAGATACGCAGTATTTT. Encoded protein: CASSGGVADTQYF.

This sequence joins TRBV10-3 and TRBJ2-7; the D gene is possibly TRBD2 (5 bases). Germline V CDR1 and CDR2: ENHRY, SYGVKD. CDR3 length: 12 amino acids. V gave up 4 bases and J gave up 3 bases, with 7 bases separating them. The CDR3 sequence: CAISGGVYEQYF. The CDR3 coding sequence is TGTGCCATCAGTGGGGGAGTCTACGAGCAGTACTTC.

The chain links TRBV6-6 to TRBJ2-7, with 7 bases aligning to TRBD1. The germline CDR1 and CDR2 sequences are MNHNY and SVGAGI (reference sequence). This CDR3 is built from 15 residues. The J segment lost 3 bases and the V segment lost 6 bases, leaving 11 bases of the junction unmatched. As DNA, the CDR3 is TGTGCCAGCAGCCCTATCGTAGGGGGCTTCTACGAGCAGTACTTC. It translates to CASSPIVGGFYEQYF.

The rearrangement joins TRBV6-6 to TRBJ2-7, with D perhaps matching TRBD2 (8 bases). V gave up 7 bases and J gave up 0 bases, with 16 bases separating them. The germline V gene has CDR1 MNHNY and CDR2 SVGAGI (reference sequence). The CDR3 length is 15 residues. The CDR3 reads CASTVAGQSSYEQYF. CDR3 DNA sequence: TGTGCCAGCACCGTAGCGGGACAGTCCTCCTACGAGCAGTACTTC.

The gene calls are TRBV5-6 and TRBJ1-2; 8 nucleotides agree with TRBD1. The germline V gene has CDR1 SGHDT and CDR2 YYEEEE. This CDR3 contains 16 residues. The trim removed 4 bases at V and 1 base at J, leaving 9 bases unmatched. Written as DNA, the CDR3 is TGTGCCAGCAGCAAACGACAGGGGCGGGTTAACTATGGCTACACCTTC. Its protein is CASSKRQGRVNYGYTF.

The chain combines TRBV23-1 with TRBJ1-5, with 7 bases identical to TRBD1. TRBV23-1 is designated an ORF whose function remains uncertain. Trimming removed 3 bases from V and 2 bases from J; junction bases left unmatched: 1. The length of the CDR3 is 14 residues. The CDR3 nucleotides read TGCGCCAGCAGTCATGGACAGGGCAATCAGCCCCAGCATTTT. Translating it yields CASSHGQGNQPQHF.

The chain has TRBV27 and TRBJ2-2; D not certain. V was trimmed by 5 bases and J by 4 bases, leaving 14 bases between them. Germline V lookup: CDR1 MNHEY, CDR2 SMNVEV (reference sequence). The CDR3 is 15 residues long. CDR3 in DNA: TGTGCCAGCAGTCCGTACACAGTAATCACCGGGGAGCTGTTTTTT. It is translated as CASSPYTVITGELFF.

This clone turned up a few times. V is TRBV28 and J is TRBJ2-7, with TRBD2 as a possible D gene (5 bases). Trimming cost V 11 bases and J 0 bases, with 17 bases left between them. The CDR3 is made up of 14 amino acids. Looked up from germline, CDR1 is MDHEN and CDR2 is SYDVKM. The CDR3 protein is CASRRGKSSYEQYF. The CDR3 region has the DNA TGTGCCTCACGTCGGGGTAAGAGCTCCTACGAGCAGTACTTC.

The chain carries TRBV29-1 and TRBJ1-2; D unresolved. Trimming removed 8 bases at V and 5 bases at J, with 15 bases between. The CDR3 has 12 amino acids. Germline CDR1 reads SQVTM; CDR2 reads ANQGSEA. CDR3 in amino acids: CSTGTNFYGYTF. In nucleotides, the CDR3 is TGCAGCACGGGAACGAATTTTTATGGCTACACCTTC. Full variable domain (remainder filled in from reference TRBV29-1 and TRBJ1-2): SAVISQKPSRDICQRGTSLTIQCQVDSQVTMMFWYRQQPGQSLTLIATANQGSEATYESGFVIDKFPISRPNLTFSTLTVSNMSPEDSSIYLCSTGTNFYGYTFGSGTRLTVV.